Sequencing of this T cell receptor beta chain was carried out in a study of blood T cell repertoires in COVID-19. Trimming pared 8 bases from V and 3 bases from J, leaving 11 bases between. The CDR3 extends over 13 amino acids. Germline V gives CDR1 MNHEY, CDR2 SVGAGI. Participants were aged roughly 18 to 90 years, lived in roughly 23 US areas, and enrolled virtually. The assay was immunoSEQ multiplex PCR, and TCRdb's table has in-frame clones only and misses some. Altogether 430,000 or so clones are present, around nine tenths being singletons, with the ten largest covering 1.8%. Sequencing was done on a sample of PBMCs or T cells enriched from blood (not recorded which). The gene calls are TRBV6-5 and TRBJ1-5; no definite D call. The sequence derives from a woman in her 40s who had recovered from COVID-19. CDR3 loop: CASGPRINQPQHF. CDR3 in DNA: TGTGCCAGCGGGCCTCGGATCAATCAGCCCCAGCATTTT.